This T cell receptor beta chain was captured in a study of blood T cell repertoires in COVID-19. This CDR3 has 11 amino acids. The germline V gene has CDR1 GTSNPN and CDR2 SVGIG (reference sequence). Trimming stripped 0 bases from V and 11 bases from J, with 9 bases between. Per the original methods: Nucleated cell number was recorded as an estimate derived from reference gene primer amplification. Using immunoSEQ multiplex PCR, the repertoire was profiled, and TCRdb retains in-frame clones only, with some absent. D and trimming were read from the DNA, whereas the V and J calls and clone size are those reported in that table. The sample yields some 150,000 clones, around four fifths seen once.

The sample consisted of peripheral blood. The V and J genes are TRBV30 and TRBJ2-3; tentative D call: TRBD2 (6 bases). The origin of this receptor is a woman in her seventies with COVID-19, enrolled during active disease. Written as DNA, the CDR3 is TGTGCCTGGAGTGTATTCGGGGGGCAGTATTTT. It specifies CAWSVFGGQYF.